The clone carrying this TCR beta chain was recorded many times. As yet, its antigen is unknown. The data were taken from a study of human T cells and chemical hapten exposure. The study's findings and limits: Those TCRs sitting above 1 in 1000 frequency stayed the same with DPC sensitization.

The authors' total RNA extraction used unfractionated whole blood. CDR1 is SEHNR and CDR2 is FQNEAQ in the germline V gene (reference sequence). V gave up 5 bases and J gave up 1 base, with 12 bases separating them. This CDR3 contains 14 residues. Each cDNA molecule in the library carried unique molecular identifiers. TCRdb ran MiXCR on the reads and lists one entry per CDR3 protein. There are about 120,000 distinct CDR3 sequences in the sample; over 6.5% occur only once, and approximately 1.5% lies in the top ten. The sequenced sample was whole blood. The chain combines TRBV7-9 with TRBJ2-7; possible D gene TRBD1, 5 bases. The receptor was derived from a human donor in good health. Some clones in this sample may be carry-over from other donors' samples. This CDR3 is CASSVGEASYEQYF. In nucleotides, the CDR3 is TGTGCCAGCAGCGTAGGGGAAGCGTCCTACGAGCAGTACTTC.